One sample yielded the 16 T cell receptor beta chains listed below, sequenced in a study of TIL therapy for anti-PD-1-resistant metastatic lung cancer. Sequencing used immunoSEQ v3. The table came from immunoSEQ multiplex PCR; TCRdb's copy has only in-frame clones and leaves some out. The sample yields approximately 45,000 clones, around 79% seen once. This sample's time point: pre-treatment sample, taken before nivolumab and TIL therapy. The specimen comprised blood, sampled at baseline. Source of these receptors: an older man with non-small cell lung cancer.

V and J are TRBV28 and TRBJ2-1; D is ambiguous. CDR3 length equals 12 residues. The V end lost 2 bases, the J end lost 9 bases, and 8 bases lay between the germline ends. Germline CDR1 is MDHEN and CDR2 is SYDVKM. CDR3 sequence reads: CASSLQRVEQFF. The CDR3 DNA is TGTGCCAGCAGTTTACAGCGTGTTGAGCAGTTCTTC. The full variable domain, rest sourced from reference TRBV28 and TRBJ2-1, is DVKVTQSSRYLVKRTGEKVFLECVQDMDHENMFWYRQDPGLGLRLIYFSYDVKMKEKGDIPEGYSVSREKKERFSLILESASTNQTSMYLCASSLQRVEQFFGPGTRLTVL.

The CDR3 loop is CASSLFGGGETQYF. The CDR3 nucleotides are TGTGCCAGCAGCTTATTTGGAGGGGGAGAGACCCAGTACTTC. The chain links TRBV7-3 to TRBJ2-5, with D perhaps assigned TRBD1 or TRBD2 (6 bases each). V dropped 2 bases and J dropped 4 bases, with 11 bases sitting between them. The V gene's germline CDR1 is SGHTA and CDR2 FQGTGA. The CDR3 covers 14 residues.

The rearrangement links TRBV11-2 to TRBJ2-3; 7 bases agree with TRBD2. The V segment lost 5 bases and the J segment 1 base; nucleotides outside the gene matches: 6. Germline V CDR1 and CDR2: SGHAT, FQNNGV. CDR3 length equals 15 residues. The CDR3: CASSLSGGGTDTQYF. The CDR3 coding sequence is TGTGCCAGCAGCCTATCGGGAGGTGGCACAGATACGCAGTATTTT.

In its sample, this clone was seen once. V is TRBV5-3 and J is TRBJ2-2; 10 bases line up with TRBD2. Being an ORF, TRBV5-3 has a function that is uncertain. The ends lost 0 bases at V and 1 base at J; junction bases unmatched: 15. The CDR3 totals 21 residues. The CDR3 DNA follows: TGTGCCAGAAGCTTGGAGGTGGATATAAGGACTAGCGGCTTGAACACCGGGGAGCTGTTTTTT. This codes for CARSLEVDIRTSGLNTGELFF.

This clone was seen more than once but under ten times. V usage is TRBV30 and J usage is TRBJ2-1, with D perhaps TRBD2 (6 bases). The V gene lost 0 bases and the J gene lost 3 bases, with 15 bases spanning the gap. This CDR3 is 16 amino acids long. In germline, CDR1 is GTSNPN, CDR2 SVGIG (reference sequence). The CDR3 DNA reads TGTGCCTGGAGTGTACCGGAGGGAACCAACTACAATGAGCAGTTCTTC. This translates into CAWSVPEGTNYNEQFF.

The chain employs TRBV2 and TRBJ2-7; TRBD2 agrees at 9 bases. V trimming: 1 base; J trimming: 2 bases; junction bases outside the gene matches: 6. Germline V CDR1 and CDR2: SNHLY, FYNNEI. This CDR3 is built from 16 residues. CDR3 nucleotide sequence: TGTGCCAGCAGTGAAGGTCCGCCTAGCGGGACCTACGAGCAGTACTTC. Amino acid sequence: CASSEGPPSGTYEQYF.

The J gene is TRBJ1-1, the V gene TRBV18, with a weak D call TRBD1 (5 bases). CDR1 and CDR2 (germline): KGHSH, LQKENI. The length of the CDR3 is 14 residues. Between the trimmed V and J ends, which lost 2 bases and 0 bases, there was a span of 7 bases. This chain's CDR3 is CASSPGALNTEAFF. The DNA for the CDR3 is TGTGCCAGCTCACCAGGGGCTCTGAACACTGAAGCTTTCTTT.

This chain uses TRBV25-1 with TRBJ2-1; tentatively, D is TRBD1 (7 bases). The V end was cut by 5 bases, the J end by 3 bases, with 11 bases between. The CDR3 has 14 residues. Per the germline V gene, CDR1 is MGHDK and CDR2 is SYGVNS. CDR3 in DNA: TGTGCCAGCAGTCCAGGGGGGAGCTACAATGAGCAGTTCTTC. The encoded protein is CASSPGGSYNEQFF.

This clone has just one count. The chain carries TRBV7-2 and TRBJ1-4, with 10 bases identical to TRBD1. CDR3 size: 14 residues. With 1 base clipped from V and 11 bases from J, the junction kept 4 bases outside the gene matches. CDR1 SGHTA and CDR2 FQGNSA come from the germline V gene. The CDR3: CASSLEGTGVKLFF. CDR3 nucleotides: TGTGCCAGCAGCTTAGAGGGGACAGGGGTTAAACTGTTTTTT.

This chain joins TRBV14 and TRBJ2-3; D assignment may be TRBD1 or TRBD2 (5 bases each). Germline V gene sequence: CDR1 SGHDN, CDR2 FVKESK. Deletions cut 1 base from V and 5 bases from J, with 16 bases between. This CDR3 has 16 residues. The CDR3 loop is CASSQVPGQGRDTQYF. As DNA, the CDR3 is TGTGCCAGCAGCCAAGTCCCCGGGCAGGGACGAGATACGCAGTATTTT.

The chain recombines TRBV7-9 with TRBJ2-5, with 9 positions matching TRBD1. Trimming removed 4 bases from V and 5 bases from J; junction bases left unmatched: 8. Germline V gene lookup returns CDR1 SEHNR and CDR2 FQNEAQ (reference sequence). CDR3 length: 15 amino acids. Written as DNA, the CDR3 is TGTGCCAGCAGCTCGGGGACAGGGTGGGCGGAGACCCAGTACTTC. As protein: CASSSGTGWAETQYF.

The CDR3: CASSFLQGETYEQYF. The CDR3, as DNA: TGCGCCAGCAGCTTCCTACAGGGGGAAACCTACGAGCAGTACTTC. This chain joins TRBV5-1 and TRBJ2-7; 8 bases match TRBD1. CDR3 length equals 15 residues. The ends lost 2 bases at V and 2 bases at J; junction bases unmatched: 6. CDR1 and CDR2 from the germline V gene are SGHRS and YFSETQ.

The sample holds a few counts of this clone. This rearrangement joins TRBV5-8 to TRBJ2-1; the D is unclear. Germline assignment: CDR1 SGHTS and CDR2 YDEGEE. V gave up 2 bases and J gave up 0 bases, with 9 bases separating them. This CDR3 comprises 15 residues. For the CDR3, the DNA is TGTGCCAGCAGCTTCAGGATGAACTCCTACAATGAGCAGTTCTTC. Amino acid sequence: CASSFRMNSYNEQFF.

The chain joins TRBV27 to TRBJ2-3; 9 bases are shared with TRBD1. Germline V gene lookup returns CDR1 MNHEY and CDR2 SMNVEV (reference sequence). The CDR3 sequence is 16 residues long. V dropped 5 bases and J dropped 5; count of bases not matched to a gene: 11. The CDR3 is CASSTLPGQGRDTQYF. For the CDR3, the DNA is TGTGCCAGCAGTACCTTACCGGGACAGGGAAGAGATACGCAGTATTTT.

This clone was detected once. The chain couples TRBV15 to TRBJ1-3; D uncertain. The germline gives CDR1 LNHNV, CDR2 YYDKDF (reference sequence). Deletions cut 0 bases from V and 1 base from J, with 7 bases between. This CDR3 region has 15 residues. The CDR3 DNA reads TGTGCCACCAGCAGAGAAACGACTTCTGGAAACACCATATATTTT. This translates into CATSRETTSGNTIYF.

This clone was detected only a few times. The CDR3 reads CASNRGQSNTEAFF. The CDR3, as DNA: TGTGCCAGCAATAGGGGCCAGTCGAACACTGAAGCTTTCTTT. V gene TRBV28 combines with J gene TRBJ1-1; D might be TRBD1 (5 bases). Trimming took off 7 bases at V and 1 base at J, with 13 bases between the two ends. Germline CDR1 is MDHEN and CDR2 is SYDVKM. The CDR3 consists of 14 residues. The entire variable domain, with the rest obtained from reference TRBV28 and TRBJ1-1, is as follows: DVKVTQSSRYLVKRTGEKVFLECVQDMDHENMFWYRQDPGLGLRLIYFSYDVKMKEKGDIPEGYSVSREKKERFSLILESASTNQTSMYLCASNRGQSNTEAFFGQGTRLTVV.